This TCR beta chain was identified in a study of OX40 agonist ivuxolimab in advanced cancers. Notes on this clone: Its antigen is not identified.

General study findings and limits: Not determined was the antigen specificity of the expanded peripheral T cells. On average, CD8+ T cells showed a greater number of expanded clones than CD4+. There were also nonresponders showing low normalized T-cell clonal expansion.

Germline V CDR1 and CDR2: SGHAT, FQNNGV. The V segment lost 2 bases and the J segment 7 bases; nucleotides outside the gene matches: 9. The CDR3 has 15 residues. Measured with immunoSEQ multiplex PCR; TCRdb has only the in-frame clones, and not every one. The sample shows about 78,000 clones, roughly 92% of them seen only once. The chain carries TRBV11-2 and TRBJ1-1; 8 bases align to TRBD1. Sequencing was performed on CD4+ or CD8+ T cells sorted from blood, taken in a trial of the OX40 agonist ivuxolimab. This clonotype was sampled from an adult with an advanced solid tumor such as melanoma, head and neck, liver or kidney cancer. CDR3 sequence: CASSLQGAPYGEAFF. The CDR3 DNA reads TGTGCCAGCAGCTTACAGGGGGCGCCGTACGGTGAAGCTTTCTTT. The variable domain in full, completed from reference TRBV11-2 and TRBJ1-1, reads EAGVAQSPRYKIIEKRQSVAFWCNPISGHATLYWYQQILGQGPKLLIQFQNNGVVDDSQLPKDRFSAERLKGVDSTLKIQPAKLEDSAVYLCASSLQGAPYGEAFFGQGTRLTVV.